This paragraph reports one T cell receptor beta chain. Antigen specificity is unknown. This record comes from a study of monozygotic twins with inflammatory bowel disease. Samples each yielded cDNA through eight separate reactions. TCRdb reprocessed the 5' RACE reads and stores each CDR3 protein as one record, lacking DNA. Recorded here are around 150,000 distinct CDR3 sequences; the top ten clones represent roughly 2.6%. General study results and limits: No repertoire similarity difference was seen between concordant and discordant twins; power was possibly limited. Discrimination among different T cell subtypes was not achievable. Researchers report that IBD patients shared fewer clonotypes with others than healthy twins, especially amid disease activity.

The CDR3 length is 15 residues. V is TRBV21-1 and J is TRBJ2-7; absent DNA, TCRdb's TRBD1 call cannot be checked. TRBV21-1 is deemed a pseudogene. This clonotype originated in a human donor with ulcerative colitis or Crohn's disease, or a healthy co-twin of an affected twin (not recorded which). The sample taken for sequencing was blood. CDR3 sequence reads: CASSKFRQTTYEQYF.